These 10 T cell receptor beta chains share one sample of origin, sequenced in a study of cytotoxic CD8 clonotypes in ibrutinib-treated CLL. The assay was immunoSEQ multiplex PCR, and TCRdb's table has in-frame clones only and misses some. The top ten hold approximately 6% of the sample, which has fewer than 400,000 clones, over 55% seen once. This sample comprised PBMCs, obtained after 36 months of ibrutinib treatment. Receptors were obtained from a human donor with chronic lymphocytic leukemia.

In regard to this clone: The sample has other DNA sequences that encode this CDR3 too. This chain uses TRBV29-1 with TRBJ2-3; no clear D gene. CDR3 length equals 12 residues. Germline values: CDR1 SQVTM, CDR2 ANQGSEA. V was trimmed by 3 bases and J by 0 bases, leaving 4 bases between them. CDR3 coding DNA: TGCAGCGTTGAGGCCAGCACAGATACGCAGTATTTT. It yields the protein CSVEASTDTQYF.

This chain connects TRBV28 to TRBJ2-7, with D maybe TRBD2 (5 bases). Germline CDR1 and CDR2: MDHEN and SYDVKM. The CDR3 has 13 amino acids. V lost 6 bases and J lost 5, with 14 bases in between. CDR3: CASSSGRVDEQYF. As DNA, the CDR3 is TGTGCCAGCAGCAGCGGACGGGTCGACGAGCAGTACTTC.

Turning to this clone: Other DNA sequences of this sample code for an identical CDR3. The chain uses TRBV15 and TRBJ2-2, with TRBD1 matching over 7 bases. The J segment lost 3 bases and the V segment lost 0 bases, leaving 1 base of the junction unmatched. The germline V gene encodes CDR1 LNHNV and CDR2 YYDKDF (reference sequence). The CDR3 runs to 15 residues. The CDR3 sequence: CATSRDRGYTGELFF. CDR3 in DNA: TGTGCCACCAGCAGAGACAGGGGGTACACCGGGGAGCTGTTTTTT.

This chain joins TRBV5-1 and TRBJ1-1; D is perhaps TRBD1 (6 bases). The V gene lost 0 bases and the J gene lost 0 bases, with 9 bases spanning the gap. This CDR3 has 15 residues. Per germline, CDR1 SGHRS and CDR2 YFSETQ. CDR3 amino acids: CASSLGRDMNTEAFF. CDR3 coding DNA: TGCGCCAGCAGCTTGGGAAGGGACATGAACACTGAAGCTTTCTTT.

This clone was seen more than once but under ten times. This rearrangement joins TRBV4-1 to TRBJ2-7; D remains ambiguous. Trimming shortened V by 1 base and J by 3 bases, and 10 bases separated the two germline ends. This CDR3 region has 14 residues. Germline V gives CDR1 MGHRA, CDR2 YSYEKL. The CDR3 is CASSQAYPDYEQYF. The CDR3 DNA reads as TGCGCCAGCAGCCAAGCTTACCCTGACTACGAGCAGTACTTC.

CDR3 sequence reads: CSARGTGLSFF. CDR3 bases: TGCAGCGCCAGGGGGACAGGTCTCTCTTTCTTC. The chain links TRBV29-1 to TRBJ2-1; 8 bases fit TRBD1. The V segment lost 7 bases and the J segment 16 bases; nucleotides outside the gene matches: 12. The CDR3 totals 11 residues. Germline V gene data show CDR1 as SQVTM and CDR2 as ANQGSEA.

The V and J genes are TRBV9 and TRBJ2-3; 10 nucleotides line up with TRBD1. Germline loops: CDR1 SGDLS, CDR2 YYNGEE. V trimming: 4 bases; J trimming: 9 bases; junction bases outside the gene matches: 5. The CDR3 has 13 amino acids. The CDR3 nucleotides are TGTGCCAGCAGCCCACGACAGGGGGCAACGCAGTATTTT. Amino acid sequence: CASSPRQGATQYF.

This clone was seen a handful of times. As DNA, the CDR3 is TGTGCCAGCAGTTACTCGATACAGGGCATCTCCGAGCAGTACTTC. It is translated as CASSYSIQGISEQYF. The rearrangement uses TRBV6-5 and TRBJ2-7, with D possibly being TRBD1 (6 bases). This CDR3 has 15 amino acids. V lost 0 bases, J lost 6 bases, and 15 bases lay in between. Germline assignment: CDR1 MNHEY and CDR2 SVGAGI.

The V call is TRBV29-1, the J call TRBJ2-5, with 12 bases matching TRBD1. Germline V lookup: CDR1 SQVTM, CDR2 ANQGSEA. Trimming took 4 bases from V and 5 from J; bases not matched to a gene: 8. The CDR3 is 15 residues long. The chain's CDR3 is CSVAGTGGGFETQYF. The CDR3 DNA reads as TGCAGCGTTGCCGGGACAGGGGGCGGATTTGAGACCCAGTACTTC.

This chain connects TRBV5-6 to TRBJ1-1; D is uncertain. The CDR3 sequence is 13 residues long. The germline V gene has CDR1 SGHDT and CDR2 YYEEEE. Trimming left V 4 bases short and J 8 bases short, with 15 bases between. The CDR3 DNA sequence: TGTGCCAGCAGCCCGGGAGAGGCCCCAGAAGCTTTCTTT. Translation: CASSPGEAPEAFF. Full variable domain (outside the CDR3, taken from reference TRBV5-6 and TRBJ1-1): DAGVTQSPTHLIKTRGQQVTLRCSPKSGHDTVSWYQQALGQGPQFIFQYYEEEERQRGNFPDRFSGHQFPNYSSELNVNALLLGDSALYLCASSPGEAPEAFFGQGTRLTVV.